This section outlines one T cell receptor beta chain sequence together with its context. Antigen specificity is unknown. This sample stems from a study of STAT5B mutations in CD4+ large granular lymphocyte leukemia. Regarding the study as a whole: Patient CD4-sorted repertoires stayed more clonal than healthy ones after leukemic-clone removal.

V shed 3 bases, J shed 4 bases, and the junction held 6 bases outside the gene matches. The CDR3 spans 14 residues. Germline loops: CDR1 SGDLS, CDR2 YYNGEE. Sequenced by immunoSEQ multiplex PCR; TCRdb stores in-frame clones only, minus some. The profile covers around 30,000 clones, with 65% to 80% appearing a single time and more than 2% taken by the ten largest. Sequenced: CD4+ T cells from blood buffy coats. The clonotype was recovered from a human donor in good health. This sequence joins TRBV9 and TRBJ1-2, with 7 nucleotides matching TRBD1. This chain's CDR3 is CASSAGGSAYGYTF. The CDR3, as DNA: TGTGCCAGCAGCGCAGGGGGTTCCGCCTATGGCTACACCTTC.